This T cell receptor (beta chain) stems from a study of T cell clonality in common variable immunodeficiency. Findings and limits, study-wide: Links between repertoire features and CVID complications were heterogeneity-limited.

Germline CDR1 is SGHRS and CDR2 is YFSETQ. CDR3 size: 14 residues. With V trimmed by 4 bases and J by 2 bases, 5 bases remained unmatched. Assay: immunoSEQ multiplex PCR; the TCRdb copy retains only in-frame clones and omits some. Recorded here are under 45,000 clones, none singletons. This clone appeared a few times. What it recognizes is unknown. The CDR3 goes on 3 residues after the read ends, and that part is filled in from the germline J gene. The origin of this receptor is a person between 18 and 75 years old in good health. This chain connects TRBV5-1 to TRBJ2-5; 7 bases are shared with TRBD1. Specimen: peripheral blood mononuclear cells. This CDR3 is CASSATGIQETQYF. The CDR3 DNA, read in part, is TGCGCCAGCAGCGCGACAGGGATACAAGAGACC.